The 8 T cell receptor beta chains listed next were all sequenced from one sample in a study of control samples from healthy donors and cancer patients. The assay was immunoSEQ multiplex PCR, and TCRdb's table has in-frame clones only and misses some. The data show 110,000 to 150,000 clones, about 94% seen once. The sample comprised PBMCs. Receptors originate from a man between 60 and 75 years old with colorectal cancer.

This chain joins TRBV19 and TRBJ1-2; 8 bases are shared with TRBD1. After removal of 9 bases from V and 7 bases from J, the junction contained 4 bases not matched to a gene. Germline V gene data show CDR1 as LNHDA and CDR2 as SQIVND (reference sequence). CDR3 length: 11 amino acids. This CDR3 reads CASQTGVGYTF. CDR3 coding DNA: TGTGCCAGCCAGACAGGGGTTGGCTACACCTTC.

The rearrangement joins TRBV19 to TRBJ2-5; no clear D. Looked up from germline, CDR1 is LNHDA and CDR2 is SQIVND (reference sequence). This CDR3 contains 15 residues. V shed 8 bases and J shed 4 bases, with 20 bases lying between them. The chain's CDR3 is CASSPVVWTRETQYF. In nucleotides, the CDR3 is TGTGCCAGTTCCCCGGTTGTCTGGACCCGAGAGACCCAGTACTTC.

This sequence joins TRBV7-2 and TRBJ2-6; D gene unclear. The CDR3 is 16 residues long. Germline V gene lookup returns CDR1 SGHTA and CDR2 FQGNSA. Trimming left V 4 bases short and J 0 bases short, with 10 bases between. The CDR3 sequence is CASSSKLNSGANVLTF. DNA for the CDR3: TGTGCCAGCAGCTCCAAACTGAACTCTGGGGCCAACGTCCTGACTTTC. Using reference TRBV7-2 and TRBJ2-6 for the parts outside the CDR3, the full variable domain is GAGVSQSPSNKVTEKGKDVELRCDPISGHTALYWYRQSLGQGLEFLIYFQGNSAPDKSGLPSDRFSAERTGGSVSTLTIQRTQQEDSAVYLCASSSKLNSGANVLTFGAGSRLTVL.

The rearrangement links TRBV5-8 to TRBJ2-3, with D possibly being TRBD1 or TRBD2 (5 bases each). The germline gives CDR1 SGHTS, CDR2 YDEGEE. The CDR3 extends over 16 amino acids. With 6 bases removed from V and 1 base from J, the gap between germline ends came to 18 bases. The CDR3 sequence is CASMLGTQFGTDTQYF. The CDR3 nucleotides read TGTGCCAGCATGCTCGGGACCCAGTTTGGCACAGATACGCAGTATTTT.

This chain joins TRBV5-1 and TRBJ2-7, with a weak D call TRBD2 (5 bases). The CDR3 has 11 residues. With 2 bases removed from V and 6 bases from J, the gap between germline ends came to 6 bases. The germline V gene has CDR1 SGHRS and CDR2 YFSETQ. In nucleotides, the CDR3 is TGCGCCAGCAGCTTTGGAGGCGAGCAGTACTTC. Translated: CASSFGGEQYF.

The V gene is TRBV6-1, the J gene TRBJ1-3, with unresolved D. The CDR3 extends over 15 amino acids. V was trimmed by 2 bases and J by 0 bases, leaving 8 bases between them. Germline assignment: CDR1 MNHNS and CDR2 SASEGT. The CDR3 DNA reads TGTGCCAGCAGTGAATGGGCAGGCTCTGGAAACACCATATATTTT. This codes for CASSEWAGSGNTIYF.

This chain joins TRBV3-1 (or the pseudogene TRBV3-2) and TRBJ2-5; either TRBD1 or TRBD2 may fit D (5 bases each). There are 14 residues in the CDR3. V was clipped by 4 bases and J by 7 bases, with 16 bases between them. CDR1 and CDR2 (germline): LGHDT, YNNKEL (reference sequence). The CDR3 is CASSLGTAIGTQYF. CDR3 nucleotide sequence: TGTGCCAGCAGCCTGGGGACGGCAATAGGGACCCAGTACTTC.

This chain uses TRBV4-1 with TRBJ1-5; 9 nucleotides match TRBD1. The CDR3 length is 17 residues. The trim removed 2 bases at V and 7 bases at J, leaving 12 bases unmatched. Germline-derived CDR1 and CDR2 are MGHRA and YSYEKL. The CDR3 reads CASSQSLTGGAWQPQHF. CDR3 in DNA: TGCGCCAGCAGCCAATCATTAACAGGGGGCGCGTGGCAGCCCCAGCATTTT.